The clone carrying this T cell receptor beta chain was observed at least ten times. No antigen is known for it. The sample originates from a study of T cells after yellow fever vaccination. General study results and limits: By day 5 rather than day 15, the secondary response had peaked, though it was weaker. Primary-vaccination clones mostly resurfaced post-booster (around 96% CD4, roughly 87% CD8).

The TCR cDNA carried a universal primer site and UMIs from 5'RACE template switching. TCRdb independently ran MiXCR on the 5' RACE reads; one entry per CDR3 protein. The table records roughly 50,000 distinct CDR3 sequences, 7% to 9% of them present only once. This CDR3 has 17 residues. V lost 0 bases, J lost 4 bases, and 18 bases lay in between. Germline CDR1 SGHTA, CDR2 FQGNSA. The sample here was CD8+ T cells sorted from PBMCs, taken about 2 weeks after the first yellow fever vaccination. This chain connects TRBV7-2 to TRBJ1-2; a possible D gene is TRBD1 (6 bases). This sequence originates from a man in his late teens or twenties who received the YFV17D yellow fever vaccine. The CDR3 region has the DNA TGTGCCAGCAGCTTAGCTTCCAGGGGAGGGAAAAGCTATGGCTACACCTTC. This sequence encodes CASSLASRGGKSYGYTF.